This TCR beta chain was recovered during a study of blood T cell repertoires in COVID-19. Across the whole study: PBMCs, B-cell-depleted T cells, or T cells provided the cDNA or gDNA that made up the material.

As originally analysed: Nucleated cell counts were estimated from reference gene primer amplification. TCRdb's copy holds only in-frame clones and misses some; the assay was immunoSEQ multiplex PCR. The DNA gave D and trimming, while V, J and clone size come from that table. The sample holds some 190,000 clones, about 85% seen once. Followed longitudinally, the Seattle patients had been enrolled during active infection. The CDR3 extends over 14 amino acids. Germline V gives CDR1 MNHNY, CDR2 SVGAGI (reference sequence). The V gene end was trimmed by 5 bases and the J gene end by 0 bases; junction bases not matched to a gene: 4. This clone was recorded a few times.

The sequencing sample was made of peripheral blood. The J gene is TRBJ2-7, the V gene TRBV6-6, with TRBD2 matching 7 bases. The clonotype comes from a person between 65 and 79 years old with COVID-19, enrolled during active disease. In DNA form, the CDR3 reads TGTGCCAGCAGTCCCACGGGGGGCTCCTACGAGCAGTACTTC. This translates into CASSPTGGSYEQYF.